These 17 T cell receptor beta chains share one sample of origin, sequenced in a study of vaccination effects on CD4 cells after COVID-19. Assay: immunoSEQ multiplex PCR; the TCRdb copy retains only in-frame clones and omits some. Seen here are some 30,000 clones, 70% to 85% observed once, and the top ten hold around 30%. No antigen is known for these receptors. Prior to sequencing, the ViraFEST assay stimulated PBMC with viral peptide pools, which expanded the antigen-specific CD4+ T cells. A 10-day culture period preceded the isolation of CD4+ T cells. The person had PCR-confirmed SARS-CoV-2 infection between March and December 2020. This sample comprised CD4+ T cells from PBMCs cultured with a peptide pool, obtained before COVID-19 vaccination. These receptors originate from a human donor who had a prior SARS-CoV-2 infection.

This rearrangement joins TRBV2 to TRBJ1-1, with D perhaps matching TRBD1 (5 bases). Germline V CDR1 and CDR2: SNHLY, FYNNEI. V was cut by 4 bases and J by 3 bases, with 15 bases left in between. This CDR3 is 15 amino acids long. The CDR3 loop is CASSVIQGPYTEAFF. In DNA form, the CDR3 reads TGTGCCAGCAGTGTGATCCAGGGACCCTACACTGAAGCTTTCTTT.

The genes are TRBV5-1 and TRBJ1-1; weak D call: TRBD1 (5 bases). There are 13 residues in the CDR3. CDR1 is SGHRS, CDR2 YFSETQ, per germline. Trimming shortened V by 4 bases and J by 4 bases, and 11 bases separated the two germline ends. In DNA form, the CDR3 reads TGCGCCAGCAGCGGGGACGGCATCACTGAAGCTTTCTTT. Encoded protein: CASSGDGITEAFF.

The J gene is TRBJ2-2, the V gene TRBV9; D is ambiguous. The length of the CDR3 is 13 residues. Looked up from germline, CDR1 is SGDLS and CDR2 is YYNGEE. V lost 7 bases and J lost 4, with 11 bases in between. As DNA, the CDR3 is TGTGCCAGCGGGCCTCAGCCCACCGGGGAGCTGTTTTTT. Amino acids: CASGPQPTGELFF.

The chain joins TRBV3-1 (or the pseudogene TRBV3-2) to TRBJ1-5, with 10 nucleotides matching TRBD1. V trimming: 5 bases; J trimming: 4 bases; junction bases outside the gene matches: 5. The CDR3 sequence is 15 residues long. Germline CDR1 LGHDT, CDR2 YNNKEL (reference sequence). The CDR3 bases are TGTGCCAGCAGCAAAGGGACAGGGGATAATCAGCCCCAGCATTTT. This translates into CASSKGTGDNQPQHF.

This chain connects TRBV24-1 to TRBJ2-1; tentative D call: TRBD1 (6 bases). V was shortened by 4 bases and J by 8 bases, with 14 bases between the two germline ends. This CDR3 spans 14 amino acids. CDR1 and CDR2 from the germline V gene are KGHDR and SFDVKD. This CDR3 reads CATSDLQGSHEQFF. The CDR3 nucleotides are TGTGCCACCAGTGACCTACAGGGAAGTCATGAGCAGTTCTTC.

In this sample, this clone turned up a few times. The rearrangement uses TRBV4-2 and TRBJ2-3; TRBD2 aligns across 8 bases. This CDR3 region has 16 residues. The germline V gene encodes CDR1 LGHNA and CDR2 YNFKEQ. Trimming removed 0 bases from V and 1 base from J; junction bases left unmatched: 3. The CDR3 DNA sequence: TGTGCCAGCAGCCAAGATCCAGCGGGGGGCACAGATACGCAGTATTTT. Translating it yields CASSQDPAGGTDTQYF.

CDR3 sequence: CASSIGGASGNTIYF. The CDR3 bases are TGTGCCAGCAGCATCGGTGGGGCCTCTGGAAACACCATATATTTT. The chain has TRBV5-4 and TRBJ1-3; perhaps TRBD1 as D (5 bases). The CDR3 length is 15 residues. Trimming stripped 4 bases from V and 0 bases from J, with 11 bases between. Germline CDR1 and CDR2: SGHNT and YYREEE (reference sequence).

V usage is TRBV7-9 and J usage is TRBJ1-3; tentatively, D is TRBD1 (5 bases). With 2 bases removed from V and 0 bases from J, the gap between germline ends came to 17 bases. CDR1 and CDR2 from the germline V gene are SEHNR and FQNEAQ (reference sequence). CDR3 length: 18 amino acids. The CDR3 region has the DNA TGTGCCAGCAGCTTAACCCCGGGACCCTCGAGCTCTGGAAACACCATATATTTT. This translates into CASSLTPGPSSSGNTIYF.

The chain links TRBV7-2 to TRBJ1-2; TRBD1 might be the D (6 bases). The germline CDR1 and CDR2 sequences are SGHTA and FQGNSA. With 1 base removed from V and 8 bases from J, the gap between germline ends came to 14 bases. The CDR3 consists of 14 residues. The CDR3 sequence is CASSLVGGAGGYTF. The CDR3 region has the DNA TGTGCCAGCAGCTTAGTTGGGGGGGCCGGAGGCTACACCTTC.

This chain joins TRBV7-9 and TRBJ2-1; no definite D call. Germline V gene lookup returns CDR1 SEHNR and CDR2 FQNEAQ (reference sequence). The germline V and J ends were trimmed by 1 base and 5 bases, with 15 bases remaining between them. The CDR3 sequence is 16 residues long. Here the CDR3 DNA reads TGTGCCAGCAGCTTAGGGGTCGCCCTTGGTGACAATGAGCAGTTCTTC. It encodes CASSLGVALGDNEQFF.

The chain combines TRBV6-6 with TRBJ1-2; D may be TRBD1 (6 bases). The CDR3 is 15 amino acids. The V end was cut by 0 bases, the J end by 2 bases, with 10 bases between. The germline gives CDR1 MNHNY, CDR2 SVGAGI (reference sequence). The CDR3 DNA follows: TGTGCCAGCAGTTACTCAAAGGGGGGGAACTATGGCTACACCTTC. This codes for CASSYSKGGNYGYTF.

The chain carries TRBV30 and TRBJ2-6, with TRBD1 as a possible D gene (5 bases). V lost 4 bases to trimming and J lost 2 bases, with 12 bases between them. Looked up from germline, CDR1 is GTSNPN and CDR2 is SVGIG (reference sequence). The CDR3 length is 15 residues. CDR3 sequence: CAWTRGLPGANVLTF. The CDR3, as DNA: TGTGCCTGGACTAGGGGTCTCCCTGGGGCCAACGTCCTGACTTTC.

The J gene is TRBJ2-7, the V gene TRBV15; D unresolved. CDR1 and CDR2 from the germline V gene are LNHNV and YYDKDF (reference sequence). V lost 0 bases and J lost 4, with 7 bases in between. The CDR3 contains 13 residues. CDR3 region: CATSRDLGYEQYF. The CDR3 DNA reads as TGTGCCACCAGCAGAGATCTGGGATACGAGCAGTACTTC.

This clone was detected only a few times. This chain uses TRBV4-2 with TRBJ2-5; D remains ambiguous. From germline, CDR1 is LGHNA and CDR2 YNFKEQ. Trimming left V 4 bases short and J 2 bases short, with 11 bases between. This CDR3 is 14 amino acids long. DNA of the CDR3: TGTGCCAGCAGCCTAACGTCCATACAAGAGACCCAGTACTTC. Translated, it gives CASSLTSIQETQYF.

The gene calls are TRBV7-6 and TRBJ2-1; the match to TRBD2 covers 11 bases. Looked up from germline, CDR1 is SGHVS and CDR2 is FNYEAQ. With 5 bases clipped from V and 7 bases from J, the junction kept 7 bases outside the gene matches. The CDR3 loop spans 15 amino acids. As DNA, the CDR3 is TGTGCCAGCAGCCTCGTAGCGGGAGGGTGGAATGAGCAGTTCTTC. Its protein product is CASSLVAGGWNEQFF.

This clone has ten or more counts. The J gene is TRBJ1-2, the V gene TRBV7-2, with D perhaps TRBD1 (5 bases). This CDR3 has 17 amino acids. Deletions cut 5 bases from V and 0 bases from J, with 19 bases between. Germline V lookup: CDR1 SGHTA, CDR2 FQGNSA. The CDR3 is CASSHIYNRQTNYGYTF. The DNA of the CDR3 is TGTGCCAGCAGCCATATCTACAACAGGCAAACTAACTATGGCTACACCTTC.

J is TRBJ2-7 and V is TRBV11-2; TRBD1 or TRBD2 may be the D gene (5 bases each). The V end lost 4 bases, the J end lost 7 bases, and 20 bases lay between the germline ends. The CDR3 loop spans 15 amino acids. Germline CDR1 is SGHAT and CDR2 is FQNNGV. Here the CDR3 reads CASSWGDPNGEEQYF. CDR3 DNA: TGTGCCAGCAGCTGGGGCGACCCCAATGGGGAGGAGCAGTACTTC.